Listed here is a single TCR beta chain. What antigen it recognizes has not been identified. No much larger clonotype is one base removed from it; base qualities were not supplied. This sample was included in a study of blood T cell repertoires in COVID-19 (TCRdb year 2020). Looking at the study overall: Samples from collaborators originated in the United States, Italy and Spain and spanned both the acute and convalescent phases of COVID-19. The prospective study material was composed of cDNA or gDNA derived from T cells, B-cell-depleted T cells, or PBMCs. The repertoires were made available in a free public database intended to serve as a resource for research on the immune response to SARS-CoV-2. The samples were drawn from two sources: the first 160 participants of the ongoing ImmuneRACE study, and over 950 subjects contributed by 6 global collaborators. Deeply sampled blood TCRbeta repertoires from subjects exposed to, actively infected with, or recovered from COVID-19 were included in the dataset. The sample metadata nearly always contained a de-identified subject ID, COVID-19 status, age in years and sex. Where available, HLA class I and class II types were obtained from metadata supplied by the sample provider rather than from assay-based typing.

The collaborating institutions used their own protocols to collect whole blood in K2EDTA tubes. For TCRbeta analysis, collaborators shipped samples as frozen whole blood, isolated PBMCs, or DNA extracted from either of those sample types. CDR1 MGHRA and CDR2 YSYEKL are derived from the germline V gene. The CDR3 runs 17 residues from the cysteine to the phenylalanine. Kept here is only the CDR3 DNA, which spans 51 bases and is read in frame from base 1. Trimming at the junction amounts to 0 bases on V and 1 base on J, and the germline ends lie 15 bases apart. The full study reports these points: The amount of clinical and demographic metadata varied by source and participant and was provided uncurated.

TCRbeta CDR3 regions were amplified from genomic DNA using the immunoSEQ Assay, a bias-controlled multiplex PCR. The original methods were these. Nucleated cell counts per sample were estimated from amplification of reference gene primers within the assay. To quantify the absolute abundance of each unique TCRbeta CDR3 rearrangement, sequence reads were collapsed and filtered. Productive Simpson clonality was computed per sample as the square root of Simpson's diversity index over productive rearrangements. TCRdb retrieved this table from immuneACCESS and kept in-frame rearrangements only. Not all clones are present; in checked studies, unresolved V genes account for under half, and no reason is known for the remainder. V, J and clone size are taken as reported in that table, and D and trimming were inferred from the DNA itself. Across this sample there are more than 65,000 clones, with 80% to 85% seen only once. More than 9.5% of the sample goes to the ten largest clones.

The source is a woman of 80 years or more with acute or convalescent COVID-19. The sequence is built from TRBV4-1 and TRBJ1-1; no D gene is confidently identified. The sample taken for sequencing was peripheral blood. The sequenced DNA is TGCGCCAGCAGCCAAGACCTAAACCGAGGCGGGAACACTGAAGCTTTCTTT. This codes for CASSQDLNRGGNTEAFF.